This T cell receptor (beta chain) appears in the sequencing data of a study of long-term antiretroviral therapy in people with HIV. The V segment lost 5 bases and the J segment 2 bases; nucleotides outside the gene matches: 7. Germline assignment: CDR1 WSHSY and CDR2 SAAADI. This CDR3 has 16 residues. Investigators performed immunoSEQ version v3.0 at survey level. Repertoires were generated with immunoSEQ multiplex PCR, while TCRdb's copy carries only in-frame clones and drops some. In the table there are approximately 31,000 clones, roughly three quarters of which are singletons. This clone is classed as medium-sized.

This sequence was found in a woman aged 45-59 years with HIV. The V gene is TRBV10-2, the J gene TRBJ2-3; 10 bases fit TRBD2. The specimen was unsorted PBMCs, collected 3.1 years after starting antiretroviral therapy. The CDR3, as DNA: TGCGCCAGCAGTCTTAGCGGGGGGATTCACACAGATACGCAGTATTTT. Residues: CASSLSGGIHTDTQYF.